A selection of T cell receptor beta chains follows, all from one sample in a study of T cells in Graves' hyperthyroidism and ophthalmopathy. From the multiplex PCR reads, TCRdb called clonotypes with MiXCR, one entry per CDR3 protein. The sample consists of around 450,000 distinct CDR3 sequences, 15% to 18% of them appearing once. Sequenced: blood. The receptors were gathered from a woman younger than 35 with Graves' hyperthyroidism. Each CDR3 is given with its conserved first and last residue. D genes are given only for firm matches. Only some rows state a clone size, as once, few, many or a class for expanded clones.

len	v_gene	j_gene	abundance	d_gene	CDR3aa	CDR3nt
14	TRBV5-1	TRBJ2-7	few	TRBD1	CASRAGQGFYEQYF	TGCGCCAGCAGAGCGGGACAGGGTTTCTACGAGCAGTACTTC
12	TRBV2	TRBJ2-3	many	NA	CASRDNTDTQYF	TGTGCCAGCAGGGACAACACAGATACGCAGTATTTT
16	TRBV4-1	TRBJ1-2	many	NA	CASSQDSSPGRYGYTF	TGCGCCAGCAGCCAAGATTCGTCGCCCGGACGGTATGGCTACACCTTC
14	TRBV20-1	TRBJ2-7	many	TRBD1	CSASPGQGSHEQYF	TGCAGTGCTAGCCCGGGACAGGGGTCTCACGAGCAGTACTTC
14	TRBV5-1	TRBJ2-1	many	TRBD1	CASSSDRGYNEQFF	TGCGCCAGCAGCTCCGACAGGGGCTACAATGAGCAGTTCTTC
16	TRBV19	TRBJ2-1	NA	TRBD2	CASSISPSGAYNEQFF	TGTGCCAGTAGTATCTCCCCTAGCGGGGCCTACAATGAGCAGTTCTTC
14	TRBV28	TRBJ1-1	once	TRBD1	CASTLTGVNTEAFF	TGTGCCAGCACCTTGACAGGGGTCAACACTGAAGCTTTCTTT
18	TRBV19	TRBJ1-3	many	NA	CASTTYGQARRSGNTIYF	TGTGCCAGTACCACGTATGGACAAGCCCGCCGCTCTGGAAACACCATATATTTT
20	TRBV27	TRBJ1-6	NA	NA	CASSLPLGGRLSSYNSPLHF	TGTGCCAGCAGTTTACCCCTCGGGGGCAGGTTGAGCTCCTATAATTCACCCCTCCACTTT
18	TRBV5-4	TRBJ2-3	NA	NA	CASSPGPGSVRAEYTQYF	TGTGCCAGCAGCCCCGGCCCAGGTAGCGTGAGGGCCGAGTATACGCAGTATTTT
14	TRBV19	TRBJ2-3	few	TRBD2	CASSDGGFTDTQYF	TGTGCCAGTAGTGACGGGGGGTTCACAGATACGCAGTATTTT
14	TRBV12-5	TRBJ1-2	many	NA	CASGPPNRAGGYTF	TGTGCTAGTGGTCCACCCAACAGGGCAGGTGGCTACACCTTC
15	TRBV5-1	TRBJ1-1	NA	NA	CASSLDSGLNTEAFF	TGCGCCAGCAGCTTGGACTCAGGGCTGAACACTGAAGCTTTCTTT
13	TRBV12-3/TRBV12-4	TRBJ2-3	many	NA	CASRRDSTDTQYF	TGTGCCAGCAGACGGGACTCTACAGATACGCAGTATTTT
15	TRBV27	TRBJ2-1	many	TRBD2	CASNLAGAGYNEQFF	TGTGCCAGTAATTTAGCGGGAGCAGGGTACAATGAGCAGTTCTTC
16	TRBV12-3/TRBV12-4	TRBJ2-1	many	TRBD2	CASSFSSGRAGEEQFF	TGTGCCAGCAGTTTCTCTAGCGGGAGGGCCGGGGAGGAGCAGTTCTTC
15	TRBV7-3	TRBJ2-7	NA	TRBD2	CASSLSGGDNYEQYF	TGTGCCAGCAGCCTTAGCGGGGGGGATAACTACGAGCAGTACTTC
14	TRBV12-3/TRBV12-4	TRBJ2-5	few	NA	CASSPYLSQETQYF	TGTGCCAGCAGTCCGTACCTTTCCCAAGAGACCCAGTACTTC
15	TRBV14	TRBJ2-5	many	NA	CASSQAHDRAETQYF	TGTGCCAGCAGCCAAGCACACGACAGAGCAGAGACCCAGTACTTC
15	TRBV7-7	TRBJ2-2	many	NA	CASSLGLAGTGELFF	TGTGCTAGCAGCCTCGGGCTTGCGGGAACCGGGGAGCTGTTTTTT
15	TRBV27	TRBJ2-5	many	NA	CASSLSAIFQETQYF	TGTGCCAGCAGTTTATCCGCTATTTTCCAGGAGACCCAGTACTTC
18	TRBV20-1	TRBJ2-2	many	TRBD2	CSARDTSGRAANTGELFF	TGCAGTGCTAGAGACACTAGCGGGAGGGCCGCGAACACCGGGGAGCTGTTTTTT
13	TRBV9	TRBJ2-7	many	NA	CASSRGTVYEQYF	TGTGCCAGCAGCCGCGGGACAGTCTACGAGCAGTACTTC
17	TRBV20-1	TRBJ2-1	many	TRBD2	CSAREDRLAGGPNEQFF	TGCAGTGCTAGAGAGGACCGTTTAGCGGGAGGGCCGAATGAGCAGTTCTTC
15	TRBV5-1	TRBJ2-7	many	NA	CASSGNAGQYYEQYF	TGCGCCAGCAGCGGTAACGCGGGACAGTACTACGAGCAGTACTTC